The 13 T cell receptor beta chains listed next were all sequenced from one sample in a study of blood T cell repertoires in COVID-19. The protocol was immunoSEQ multiplex PCR, while the TCRdb copy is restricted to in-frame clones and leaves out a portion. The sample includes some 210,000 clones, around 82% of them seen just once. The specimen sequenced was peripheral blood. The receptor set was obtained from a man aged 50-60 years with active or convalescent COVID-19.

This chain connects TRBV2 to TRBJ2-5; D is possibly TRBD1 (5 bases). V was trimmed by 2 bases and J by 5 bases, leaving 12 bases between them. The CDR3 length is 14 residues. Germline CDR1 is SNHLY and CDR2 is FYNNEI. The CDR3 DNA is TGTGCCAGCAGTGAAAGGGGCGTCGGGGAGACCCAGTACTTC. This gives the protein CASSERGVGETQYF.

The chain employs TRBV2 and TRBJ1-2; 9 bases match TRBD1. Per germline, CDR1 SNHLY and CDR2 FYNNEI. The CDR3 consists of 14 residues. J was trimmed by 2 bases and V by 4 bases; bases with no gene match: 2. CDR3 protein: CASSGDRENYGYTF. In nucleotides, the CDR3 is TGTGCCAGCAGTGGGGACAGGGAGAACTATGGCTACACCTTC.

The chain is built from TRBV6-5 and TRBJ1-1; no firm D call. CDR1 and CDR2 (germline): MNHEY, SVGAGI. This CDR3 is built from 14 residues. V was pared by 1 base and J by 4 bases, with 10 bases between. In nucleotides, the CDR3 is TGTGCCAGCAGTTACTACGACACGATCACTGAAGCTTTCTTT. Protein sequence: CASSYYDTITEAFF.

V usage is TRBV7-9 and J usage is TRBJ2-1; TRBD2 aligns across 7 bases. The CDR3 has 16 residues. Germline CDR1 and CDR2: SEHNR and FQNEAQ (reference sequence). J was trimmed by 0 bases and V by 4 bases; bases with no gene match: 6. CDR3 DNA sequence: TGTGCCAGCAGCTGGGGGGGACTTTCCTCCTACAATGAGCAGTTCTTC. It translates to CASSWGGLSSYNEQFF.

V gene TRBV27 combines with J gene TRBJ2-5; 8 nucleotides line up with TRBD2. Per the germline V gene, CDR1 is MNHEY and CDR2 is SMNVEV (reference sequence). V lost 8 bases, J lost 9 bases, and 8 bases stayed unmatched. The CDR3 loop spans 12 amino acids. The CDR3 region has the DNA TGTGCCAGCTCCGGGGGGGCGGAGGCCCAGTACTTC. Its protein product is CASSGGAEAQYF.

The chain uses TRBV27 and TRBJ2-3, with TRBD1 identical over 8 bases. This CDR3 contains 17 residues. Germline loops: CDR1 MNHEY, CDR2 SMNVEV (reference sequence). V lost 5 bases, J lost 0 bases, and 10 bases stayed unmatched. In DNA form, the CDR3 reads TGTGCCAGCAGTAACCCTGGACAGGGCCTTAGCACAGATACGCAGTATTTT. Protein product: CASSNPGQGLSTDTQYF.

V usage is TRBV5-1 and J usage is TRBJ2-3; D is uncertain. Germline CDR1 is SGHRS and CDR2 is YFSETQ. This CDR3 region has 11 residues. V lost 3 bases to trimming and J lost 6 bases, with 5 bases between them. In DNA form, the CDR3 reads TGCGCCAGCAGCTCCGTGGATACGCAGTATTTT. This translates into CASSSVDTQYF.

V is TRBV7-2 and J is TRBJ1-4, with no clear D. V was clipped by 9 bases and J by 5 bases, with 13 bases between them. Germline V gene data show CDR1 as SGHTA and CDR2 as FQGNSA. This CDR3 has 13 amino acids. CDR3 protein: CASRRALNEKLFF. The CDR3 DNA is TGTGCCAGTCGGCGGGCCCTAAATGAAAAACTGTTTTTT.

The chain links TRBV5-4 to TRBJ1-3; no clear D gene. The CDR3 is 13 residues long. Trimming left V 4 bases short and J 0 bases short, with 5 bases between. CDR1 is SGHNT and CDR2 is YYREEE in the germline V gene (reference sequence). DNA for the CDR3: TGTGCCAGCAGCCAGGACTCTGGAAACACCATATATTTT. It specifies CASSQDSGNTIYF.

The chain is built from TRBV14 and TRBJ2-7; D is possibly TRBD1 (6 bases). This CDR3 has 16 amino acids. Trimming took off 3 bases at V and 3 bases at J, with 18 bases between the two ends. Germline V gene data show CDR1 as SGHDN and CDR2 as FVKESK. The CDR3 loop reads CASSQNQGTLDYEQYF. The CDR3 region has the DNA TGTGCCAGCAGCCAGAACCAGGGGACGTTGGACTACGAGCAGTACTTC.

This chain links TRBV9 with TRBJ1-3; tentative D call: TRBD1 (5 bases). This CDR3 has 15 amino acids. V dropped 4 bases and J dropped 0 bases, with 11 bases sitting between them. Germline values: CDR1 SGDLS, CDR2 YYNGEE. The CDR3 sequence: CASSKTDLSGNTIYF. In nucleotides, the CDR3 is TGTGCCAGCAGCAAGACAGACCTCTCTGGAAACACCATATATTTT.

This rearrangement joins TRBV21-1 to TRBJ2-1; the table gives TRBD2 as D, unverified against the DNA. TRBV21-1 is given as a pseudogene. The CDR3 loop spans 17 amino acids. DNA for the CDR3: TGTGCCAGCAGCACCCCCTCTTGCACTAGCGCTATCTATGAGCAGTTCTTC. Translating gives CASSTPSCTSAIYEQFF.

This clone turned up a few times. V usage is TRBV18 and J usage is TRBJ1-6, with 8 positions matching TRBD1. J was trimmed by 5 bases and V by 3 bases; bases with no gene match: 6. Germline V CDR1 and CDR2: KGHSH, LQKENI. CDR3 length: 16 amino acids. CDR3 nucleotides: TGTGCCAGCTCACCTCAGGGGGCGGTTAATAATTCACCCCTCCACTTT. It is translated as CASSPQGAVNNSPLHF.